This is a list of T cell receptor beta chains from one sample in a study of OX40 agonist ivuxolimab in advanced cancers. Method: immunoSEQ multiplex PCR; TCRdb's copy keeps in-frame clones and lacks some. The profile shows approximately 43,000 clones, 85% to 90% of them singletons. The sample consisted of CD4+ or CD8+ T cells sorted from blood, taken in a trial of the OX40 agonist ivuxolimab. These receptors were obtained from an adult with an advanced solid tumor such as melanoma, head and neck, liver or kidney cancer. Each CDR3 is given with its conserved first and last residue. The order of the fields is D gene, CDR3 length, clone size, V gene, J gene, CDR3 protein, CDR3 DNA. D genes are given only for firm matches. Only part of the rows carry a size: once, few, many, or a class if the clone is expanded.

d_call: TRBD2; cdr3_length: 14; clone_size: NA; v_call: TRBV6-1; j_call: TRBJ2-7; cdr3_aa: CASNVAGVGDEQYF; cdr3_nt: TGTGCCAGCAATGTAGCGGGAGTTGGGGACGAGCAGTACTTC
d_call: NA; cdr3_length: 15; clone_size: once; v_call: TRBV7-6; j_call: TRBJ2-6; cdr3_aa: CASSPEVTGANVLTF; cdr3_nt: TGTGCCAGCAGCCCGGAGGTCACTGGGGCCAACGTCCTGACTTTC
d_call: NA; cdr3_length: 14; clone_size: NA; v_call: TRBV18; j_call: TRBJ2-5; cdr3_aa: CASSLSGQGETQYF; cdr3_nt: NA
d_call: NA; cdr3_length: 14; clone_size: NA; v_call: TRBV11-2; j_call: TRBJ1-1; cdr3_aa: CASSSGHHPKEAFF; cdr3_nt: TGTGCCAGCAGCTCGGGACACCACCCGAAGGAAGCTTTCTTT
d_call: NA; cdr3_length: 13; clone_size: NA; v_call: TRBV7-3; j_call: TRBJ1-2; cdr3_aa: CASSLVRQGGYTF; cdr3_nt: TGTGCCAGCAGCTTAGTGAGGCAGGGTGGCTACACCTTC
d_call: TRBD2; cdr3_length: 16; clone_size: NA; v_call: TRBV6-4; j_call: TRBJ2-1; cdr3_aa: CASTQRAGGQYNEQFF; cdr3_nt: TGTGCCAGCACTCAGCGAGCGGGAGGACAGTACAATGAGCAGTTCTTC
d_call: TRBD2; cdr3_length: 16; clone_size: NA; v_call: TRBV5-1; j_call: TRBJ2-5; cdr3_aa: CASSLALAGAGETQYF; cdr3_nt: TGCGCCAGCAGCTTGGCCCTAGCGGGAGCGGGGGAGACCCAGTACTTC
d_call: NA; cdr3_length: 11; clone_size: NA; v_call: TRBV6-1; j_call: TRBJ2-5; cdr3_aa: CASRLQETQYF; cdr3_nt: TGTGCCAGCAGACTTCAAGAGACCCAGTACTTC
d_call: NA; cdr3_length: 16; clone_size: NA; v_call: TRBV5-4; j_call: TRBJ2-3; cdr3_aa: CASSSQVGASTDTQYF; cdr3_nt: TGTGCCAGCAGCTCCCAGGTGGGGGCCAGCACAGATACGCAGTATTTT
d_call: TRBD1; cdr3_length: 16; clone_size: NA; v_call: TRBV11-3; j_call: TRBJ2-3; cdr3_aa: CASSLGTGGTTDTQYF; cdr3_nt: TGTGCCAGCAGTCTGGGGACAGGAGGTACCACAGATACGCAGTATTTT
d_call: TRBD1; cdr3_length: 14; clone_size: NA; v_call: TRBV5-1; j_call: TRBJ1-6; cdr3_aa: CASSWDRENSPLHF; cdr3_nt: TGCGCCAGCAGCTGGGACAGGGAAAATTCACCCCTCCACTTT
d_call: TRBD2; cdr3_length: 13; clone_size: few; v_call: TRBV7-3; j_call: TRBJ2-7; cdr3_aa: CASSLAGGYEQYF; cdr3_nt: TGTGCCAGCAGCTTAGCGGGAGGCTACGAGCAGTACTTC
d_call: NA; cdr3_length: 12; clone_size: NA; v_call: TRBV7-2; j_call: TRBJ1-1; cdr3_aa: CASSGGPAEAFF; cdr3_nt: TGTGCCAGCAGCGGGGGGCCTGCTGAAGCTTTCTTT
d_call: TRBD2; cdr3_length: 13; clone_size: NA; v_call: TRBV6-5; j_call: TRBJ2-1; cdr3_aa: CASRRGTSGFEFF; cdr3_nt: TGTGCCAGCAGACGAGGGACTAGCGGGTTCGAGTTCTTC
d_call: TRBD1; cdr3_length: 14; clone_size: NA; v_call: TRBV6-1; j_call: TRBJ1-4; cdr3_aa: CASSNRQGEEKLFF; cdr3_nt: TGTGCCAGCAGTAACCGACAGGGCGAAGAAAAACTGTTTTTT
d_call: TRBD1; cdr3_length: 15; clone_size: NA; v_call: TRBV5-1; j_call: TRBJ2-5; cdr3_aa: CASSLGTGVRETQYF; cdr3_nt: TGCGCCAGCAGCTTGGGGACAGGGGTTCGCGAGACCCAGTACTTC
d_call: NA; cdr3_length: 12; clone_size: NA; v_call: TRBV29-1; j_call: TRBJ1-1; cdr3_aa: CSVASGNTEAFF; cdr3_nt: TGCAGCGTGGCTTCCGGGAACACTGAAGCTTTCTTT
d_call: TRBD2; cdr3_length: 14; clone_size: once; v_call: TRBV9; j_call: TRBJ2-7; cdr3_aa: CASSVGEGYREQYF; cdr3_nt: TGTGCCAGCAGCGTAGGGGAGGGTTATCGCGAGCAGTACTTC
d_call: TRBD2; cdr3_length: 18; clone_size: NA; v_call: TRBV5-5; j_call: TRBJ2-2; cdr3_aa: CASSLARVAGVSTGELFF; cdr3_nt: TGTGCCAGCAGCTTGGCCAGGGTAGCGGGAGTAAGTACCGGGGAGCTGTTTTTT
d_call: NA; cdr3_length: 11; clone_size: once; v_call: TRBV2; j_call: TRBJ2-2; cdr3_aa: CASRGTGELFF; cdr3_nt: TGTGCCAGCAGGGGCACCGGGGAGCTGTTTTTT
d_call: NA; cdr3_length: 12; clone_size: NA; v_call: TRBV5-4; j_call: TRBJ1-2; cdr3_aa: CASSLDYYGYTF; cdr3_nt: TGTGCCAGCAGCTTGGATTACTATGGCTACACCTTC
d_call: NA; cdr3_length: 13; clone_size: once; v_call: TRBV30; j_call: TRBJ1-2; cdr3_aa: CAWSPGDIYGYTF; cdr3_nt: TGTGCCTGGAGTCCCGGGGATATCTATGGCTACACCTTC
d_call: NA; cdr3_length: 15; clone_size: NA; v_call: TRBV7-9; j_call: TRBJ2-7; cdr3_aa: CASSRGGQSSYEQYF; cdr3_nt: TGTGCCAGCAGCCGCGGGGGCCAGAGCTCCTACGAGCAGTACTTC
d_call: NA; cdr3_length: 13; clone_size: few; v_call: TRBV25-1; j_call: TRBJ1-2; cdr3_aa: CASSELGGDGYTF; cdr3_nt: TGTGCCAGCAGTGAATTAGGGGGGGATGGCTACACCTTC
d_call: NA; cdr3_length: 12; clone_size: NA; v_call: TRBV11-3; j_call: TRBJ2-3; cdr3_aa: CASSLGGDTQYF; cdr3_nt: TGTGCCAGCAGCTTAGGGGGAGATACGCAGTATTTT
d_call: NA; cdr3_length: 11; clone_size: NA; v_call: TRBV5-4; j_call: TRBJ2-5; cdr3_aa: CASSGSETQYF; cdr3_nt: TGTGCCAGCAGCGGGAGTGAGACCCAGTACTTC
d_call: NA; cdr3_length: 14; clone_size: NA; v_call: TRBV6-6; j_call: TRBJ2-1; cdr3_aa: CASSYREGGGGQFF; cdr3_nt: TGTGCCAGCAGTTACCGAGAGGGAGGGGGGGGGCAGTTCTTC
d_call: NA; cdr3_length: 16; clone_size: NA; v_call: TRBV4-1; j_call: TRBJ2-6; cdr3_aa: CASSQDTPTGANVPTF; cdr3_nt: TGCGCCAGCAGCCAAGATACACCGACTGGGGCCAACGTCCCGACTTTC
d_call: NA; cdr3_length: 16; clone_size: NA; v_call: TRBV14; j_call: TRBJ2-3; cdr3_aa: CASSPLGRVGTDTQYF; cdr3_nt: TGTGCCAGCAGCCCCTTGGGGCGGGTGGGCACAGATACGCAGTATTTT
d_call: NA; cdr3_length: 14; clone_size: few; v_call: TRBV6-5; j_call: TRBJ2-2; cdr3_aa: CASSRQVGTGELFF; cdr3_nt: TGTGCCAGCAGCCGACAGGTGGGCACCGGGGAGCTGTTTTTT
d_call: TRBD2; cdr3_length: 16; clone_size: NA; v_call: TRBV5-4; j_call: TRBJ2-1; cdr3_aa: CASSLDGASGYNEQFF; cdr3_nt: TGTGCCAGCAGCTTGGATGGGGCTAGCGGTTACAATGAGCAGTTCTTC
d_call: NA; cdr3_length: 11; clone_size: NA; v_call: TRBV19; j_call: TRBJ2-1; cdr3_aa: CASSNVNEQFF; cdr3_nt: TGTGCCAGTAGTAACGTCAATGAGCAGTTCTTC
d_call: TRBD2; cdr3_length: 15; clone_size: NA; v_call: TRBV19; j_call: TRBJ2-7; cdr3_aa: CASSVPSGPTYEQYF; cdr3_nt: TGTGCCAGTAGTGTTCCTAGCGGACCAACCTACGAGCAGTACTTC
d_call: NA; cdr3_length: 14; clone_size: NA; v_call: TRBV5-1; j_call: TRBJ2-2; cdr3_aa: CASSLGDYTGELFF; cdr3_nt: TGCGCCAGCAGCTTGGGAGATTACACCGGGGAGCTGTTTTTT
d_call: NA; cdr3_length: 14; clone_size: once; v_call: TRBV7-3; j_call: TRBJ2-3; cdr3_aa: CASSLMAGSDTQYF; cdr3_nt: TGTGCCAGCAGCTTAATGGCGGGGTCAGATACGCAGTATTTT
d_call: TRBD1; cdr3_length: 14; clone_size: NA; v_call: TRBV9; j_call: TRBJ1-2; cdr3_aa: CASSTRGGHYGYTF; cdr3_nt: TGTGCCAGCAGCACCCGAGGGGGCCACTATGGCTACACCTTC
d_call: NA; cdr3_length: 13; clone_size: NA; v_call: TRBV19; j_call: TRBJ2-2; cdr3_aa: CASSGQNTGELFF; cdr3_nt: TGTGCCAGTAGCGGACAGAACACCGGGGAGCTGTTTTTT